The 17 T cell receptor beta chains below were found in one sample sequenced in a study of vaccination and CD4 T cells after COVID-19. Their antigens remain unidentified. Specified treatment: roughly 10-day PBMC culture with coronavirus spike peptide pools or control peptides (ViraFEST assay). Sequenced with the Oncomine TCR Beta short-read assay was DNA taken from cultured CD4+ T cells. MiXCR, applied by TCRdb to the PCR reads, yields one record per CDR3 protein. The data hold approximately 13,000 distinct CDR3 sequences, with about two fifths observed a single time. This material consisted of CD4+ T cells from blood, cultured in vitro, taken before SARS-CoV-2 vaccination. These receptors were collected from a human donor who had recovered from COVID-19.

This clonotype showed up just a few times. V is TRBV6-7 and J is TRBJ2-7; TRBD2 matches 12 bases. TRBV6-7 is an open reading frame, and its role is uncertain. The junction had 7 bases not matched to a gene; V was cut back by 0 bases and J by 4 bases. The CDR3 sequence is 17 residues long. CDR3 in amino acids: CASSYSNRTSGDYEQYF. The CDR3 bases are TGTGCCAGCAGTTACTCGAACAGGACTAGCGGGGATTACGAGCAGTACTTC.

V is TRBV19 and J is TRBJ1-5; D is perhaps TRBD1 (5 bases). The CDR3 runs to 13 residues. Germline V gives CDR1 LNHDA, CDR2 SQIVND (reference sequence). CDR3 amino acids: CVGGVDGDQPQHF. The CDR3 DNA sequence: TGTGTCGGGGGTGTGGACGGGGATCAGCCCCAGCATTTT.

This clonotype is medium-sized by share. The J gene is TRBJ2-1, the V gene TRBV27, with 8 bases aligning to TRBD2. This CDR3 region has 13 residues. V shed 9 bases, J shed 5 bases, and the junction held 6 bases outside the gene matches. CDR1 is MNHEY and CDR2 is SMNVEV in the germline V gene (reference sequence). CDR3 DNA sequence: TGTGCCAGTATGACTAGCGCGAACAATGAGCAGTTCTTC. Translating gives CASMTSANNEQFF.

The chain is built from TRBV5-4 and TRBJ2-1; 8 bases agree with TRBD1. Germline V gene data show CDR1 as SGHNT and CDR2 as YYREEE (reference sequence). V gave up 5 bases and J gave up 4 bases; unmatched junction bases: 5. CDR3 length: 14 amino acids. CDR3 loop: CASSSRDRYNEQFF. CDR3 sequence (DNA): TGTGCCAGCAGTTCACGGGACAGGTACAATGAGCAGTTCTTC. Based on the CDR3 plus reference TRBV5-4 and TRBJ2-1, the full variable domain is ETGVTQSPTHLIKTRGQQVTLRCSSQSGHNTVSWYQQALGQGPQFIFQYYREEENGRGNFPPRFSGLQFPNYSSELNVNALELDDSALYLCASSSRDRYNEQFFGPGTRLTVL.

In its sample, this clonotype was seen a few times. The chain has TRBV6-1 and TRBJ2-5; possibly TRBD1 or TRBD2 for D (7 bases each). CDR1 MNHNS and CDR2 SASEGT come from the germline V gene. The V end lost 7 bases, the J end lost 4 bases, and 13 bases lay between the germline ends. The CDR3 consists of 13 residues. This CDR3 reads CASKPGGAETQYF. The DNA for the CDR3 is TGTGCCAGCAAACCAGGGGGGGCAGAGACCCAGTACTTC.

The chain links TRBV6-1 to TRBJ1-5, with 11 positions matching TRBD1. Per the germline V gene, CDR1 is MNHNS and CDR2 is SASEGT. The V gene end was trimmed by 7 bases and the J gene end by 0 bases; junction bases not matched to a gene: 14. The CDR3 has 19 amino acids. The CDR3 DNA sequence: TGTGCCAGCACCAAAGGGGGGACAGGGGGGTTTTATAGCAATCAGCCCCAGCATTTT. As protein: CASTKGGTGGFYSNQPQHF.

In this sample, this clonotype turned up a few times. This rearrangement joins TRBV7-3 to TRBJ2-3, with 7 bases lining up with TRBD2. This CDR3 is built from 17 residues. Germline V CDR1 and CDR2: SGHTA, FQGTGA. The V and J ends lost 2 bases and 4 bases, in that order; junction bases with no gene match: 12. The CDR3 sequence is CASSLWFRGGVADTQYF. In DNA, the CDR3 is TGTGCCAGCAGCTTATGGTTTCGCGGGGGAGTGGCAGATACGCAGTATTTT.

The V and J genes are TRBV2 and TRBJ1-1; D might be TRBD1 (5 bases). The CDR3 contains 12 residues. Trimming pared 6 bases from V and 11 bases from J, leaving 16 bases between. Germline assignment: CDR1 SNHLY and CDR2 FYNNEI. As DNA, the CDR3 is TGTGCCAGCAGACAAGGGACTTTTTGGGCTTTCTTT. It specifies CASRQGTFWAFF. Full variable domain (rest looked up from reference TRBV2 and TRBJ1-1): EPEVTQTPSHQVTQMGQEVILRCVPISNHLYFYWYRQILGQKVEFLVSFYNNEISEKSEIFDDQFSVERPDGSNFTLKIRSTKLEDSAMYFCASRQGTFWAFFGQGTRLTVV.

V and J are TRBV6-2 or TRBV6-3 and TRBJ1-5, with 8 bases aligning to TRBD1. Germline CDR1 is MNHEY and CDR2 is SVGEGT. CDR3 length equals 16 residues. V trimming: 5 bases; J trimming: 3 bases; junction bases outside the gene matches: 9. CDR3 bases: TGTGCCAGCAGTCTCCCGACAGGGGTCATCAATCAGCCCCAGCATTTT. Protein product: CASSLPTGVINQPQHF.

The table lists this clonotype with a few counts. V gene TRBV7-6 combines with J gene TRBJ2-5; TRBD1 might be the D (6 bases). The V gene's germline CDR1 is SGHVS and CDR2 FNYEAQ. The V end was cut by 5 bases, the J end by 0 bases, with 10 bases between. CDR3 length equals 14 residues. The CDR3 spells CASSPRTDQETQYF. The CDR3 DNA reads TGTGCCAGCAGCCCCAGGACAGACCAAGAGACCCAGTACTTC.

This clonotype has a single count. This sequence joins TRBV7-9 and TRBJ2-1; no clear D gene. CDR3 length: 14 residues. Germline-derived CDR1 and CDR2 are SEHNR and FQNEAQ (reference sequence). Deletions cut 2 bases from V and 3 bases from J, with 8 bases between. CDR3 residues: CASSLSNNYNEQFF. For the CDR3, the DNA is TGTGCCAGCAGCTTATCAAACAACTACAATGAGCAGTTCTTC.

This clonotype was seen just once. This rearrangement joins TRBV20-1 to TRBJ1-1; the D is unclear. The CDR3 length is 16 residues. CDR1 is DFQATT, CDR2 SNEGSKA, per germline (reference sequence). Trimming stripped 2 bases from V and 1 base from J, with 17 bases between. The CDR3 DNA reads as TGCAGTGCTAGAAAACGGGGTCCGGGCGCGAACACTGAAGCTTTCTTT. Protein sequence: CSARKRGPGANTEAFF.

This clonotype has just one count. The chain is built from TRBV2 and TRBJ1-2; TRBD1 is a possible D gene (5 bases). Trimming shortened V by 2 bases and J by 2 bases, and 12 bases separated the two germline ends. The CDR3 spans 15 residues. Germline V lookup: CDR1 SNHLY, CDR2 FYNNEI. The CDR3 loop reads CASSETGQINYGYTF. The CDR3 region has the DNA TGTGCCAGCAGTGAAACGGGGCAGATCAACTATGGCTACACCTTC.

The gene calls are TRBV20-1 and TRBJ2-1, with 7 bases lining up with TRBD2. Unmatched junction bases numbered 6, after V lost 0 bases and J lost 16 bases. The CDR3 is 11 amino acids. CDR1 and CDR2 (germline): DFQATT, SNEGSKA (reference sequence). CDR3 nucleotide sequence: TGCAGTGCTAGAGACGGGAGGCCGAGCTTCTTC. As protein: CSARDGRPSFF.

This clonotype was observed a handful of times. The V gene is TRBV6-1, the J gene TRBJ1-1, with D unclear. This CDR3 has 15 amino acids. Germline-derived CDR1 and CDR2 are MNHNS and SASEGT. Trimming cost V 1 base and J 1 base, with 10 bases left between them. CDR3 in amino acids: CASSEEVAQNTEAFF. DNA for the CDR3: TGTGCCAGCAGTGAAGAGGTTGCACAGAACACTGAAGCTTTCTTT.

The V call is TRBV19, the J call TRBJ2-3, with 12 nucleotides matching TRBD2. CDR1 LNHDA and CDR2 SQIVND come from the germline V gene (reference sequence). V shed 3 bases, J shed 0 bases, and the junction held 13 bases outside the gene matches. The CDR3 runs 20 residues. The CDR3 nucleotides are TGTGCCAGTAGTATGAGACTAGCGGGAGTACGGCTGAGTAGCACAGATACGCAGTATTTT. Its protein product is CASSMRLAGVRLSSTDTQYF.

This clonotype has a handful of counts. The J gene is TRBJ2-7, the V gene TRBV20-1; 11 bases fit TRBD2. V trimming: 3 bases; J trimming: 2 bases; junction bases outside the gene matches: 0. CDR1 and CDR2 from the germline V gene are DFQATT and SNEGSKA (reference sequence). The CDR3 sequence is 13 residues long. CDR3 DNA sequence: TGCAGTGCTAGGACTAGCGGGGCCTACGAGCAGTACTTC. This gives the protein CSARTSGAYEQYF.